The clone carrying this TCR beta chain has only a few counts. This sample was included in a study of T cells after yellow fever vaccination. TCRdb redid the calling of the 5' RACE reads with MiXCR, one entry per CDR3 protein. The sample has hundreds of thousands of distinct CDR3 sequences; approximately 13% are singletons. Per the germline V gene, CDR1 is DFQATT and CDR2 is SNEGSKA (reference sequence). The CDR3 totals 15 residues. After removal of 0 bases from V and 2 bases from J, the junction contained 6 bases not matched to a gene. The sequence was collected from a man aged 30-40 years who received the YFV17D yellow fever vaccine. The sequences come from PBMCs, collected on the day of the yellow fever booster vaccination. The genes are TRBV20-1 and TRBJ2-5; TRBD1 aligns across 7 bases. In nucleotides, the CDR3 is TGCAGTGCTAGAGACCCCAGACAGGGACAAGAGACCCAGTACTTC. As protein: CSARDPRQGQETQYF.